These 13 T cell receptor beta chains were sequenced from one sample in a study of blood T cell repertoires in COVID-19. TCRdb's table, derived via immunoSEQ multiplex PCR, lists solely in-frame clones and lacks some. The data show a few hundred thousand clones, about nine tenths seen once. What was sequenced was PBMCs or T cells enriched from blood (not recorded which). Every receptor here comes from a woman under 30 who had recovered from COVID-19.

The rearrangement joins TRBV5-1 to TRBJ2-5, with TRBD2 as a possible D gene (6 bases). V was shortened by 3 bases and J by 5 bases, with 14 bases between the two germline ends. This CDR3 has 14 amino acids. The germline CDR1 and CDR2 sequences are SGHRS and YFSETQ. The CDR3 loop is CASSSQGGRETQYF. CDR3 coding DNA: TGCGCCAGCAGCTCCCAAGGAGGGAGGGAGACCCAGTACTTC. Drawing the rest from reference TRBV5-1 and TRBJ2-5, the complete variable domain is KAGVTQTPRYLIKTRGQQVTLSCSPISGHRSVSWYQQTPGQGLQFLFEYFSETQRNKGNFPGRFSGRQFSNSRSEMNVSTLELGDSALYLCASSSQGGRETQYFGPGTRLLVL.

The gene calls are TRBV10-2 and TRBJ1-1; 7 positions agree with TRBD1. This CDR3 is built from 14 residues. In germline, CDR1 is WSHSY, CDR2 SAAADI. After removal of 6 bases from V and 3 bases from J, the junction contained 7 bases not matched to a gene. CDR3 sequence (DNA): TGCGCCAGCAGCGCCTCCGGGACAGACACTGAAGCTTTCTTT. Its translation: CASSASGTDTEAFF.

The chain has TRBV9 and TRBJ1-5; the D gene is possibly TRBD1 (6 bases). V was shortened by 2 bases and J by 4 bases, with 13 bases between the two germline ends. The CDR3 is 15 amino acids. Germline V gene data show CDR1 as SGDLS and CDR2 as YYNGEE. The DNA for the CDR3 is TGTGCCAGCAGCGTGGGGGCCACTGAAAATCAGCCCCAGCATTTT. It translates to CASSVGATENQPQHF.

The chain has TRBV29-1 and TRBJ2-2; 11 bases agree with TRBD2. With 7 bases clipped from V and 3 bases from J, the junction kept 1 base outside the gene matches. Looked up from germline, CDR1 is SQVTM and CDR2 is ANQGSEA. The CDR3 runs 13 residues. The CDR3 sequence is CSALAGDTGELFF. The DNA for the CDR3 is TGCAGCGCACTAGCGGGAGACACCGGGGAGCTGTTTTTT.

The J gene is TRBJ1-2, the V gene TRBV2, with D hard to call. The germline V gene encodes CDR1 SNHLY and CDR2 FYNNEI. The V gene lost 1 base and the J gene lost 4 bases, with 7 bases spanning the gap. The CDR3 length is 13 residues. The CDR3 reads CASSEVWPYGYTF. CDR3 DNA sequence: TGTGCCAGCAGTGAAGTATGGCCCTATGGCTACACCTTC.

This clone was seen only a few times. The V call is TRBV4-1, the J call TRBJ2-3; 8 bases align to TRBD1. The CDR3 has 15 amino acids. Germline V gene data show CDR1 as MGHRA and CDR2 as YSYEKL. V shed 5 bases and J 4 bases; nucleotides not matched to a gene: 8. CDR3 region: CASSYFQGAADTQYF. The CDR3 nucleotides are TGCGCCAGCAGCTACTTCCAGGGGGCGGCAGATACGCAGTATTTT.

This clone was recorded a few times. The gene calls are TRBV9 and TRBJ2-2; 9 bases are a match to TRBD1. Germline V gene lookup returns CDR1 SGDLS and CDR2 YYNGEE. V was pared by 3 bases and J by 2 bases, with 2 bases of the junction left unmatched. The CDR3 has 15 residues. DNA of the CDR3: TGTGCCAGCAGCGGACAGGGGGGAAACACCGGGGAGCTGTTTTTT. Translating it yields CASSGQGGNTGELFF.

The chain links TRBV4-1 to TRBJ2-4, with TRBD1 identical over 12 bases. This CDR3 spans 19 amino acids. V gave up 3 bases and J gave up 2 bases; unmatched junction bases: 11. Germline V gives CDR1 MGHRA, CDR2 YSYEKL. The chain's CDR3 is CASSHPGQGASSSKNIQYF. The CDR3 DNA sequence: TGCGCCAGCAGCCACCCGGGACAGGGGGCGAGTTCTTCCAAAAACATTCAGTACTTC.

V usage is TRBV10-1 and J usage is TRBJ1-1; D call uncertain. Trimming took off 0 bases at V and 3 bases at J, with 5 bases between the two ends. Germline values: CDR1 WNHNN, CDR2 SYGVQD (reference sequence). This CDR3 region has 13 residues. CDR3 in amino acids: CASSESQHTEAFF. The DNA of the CDR3 is TGCGCCAGCAGTGAGTCACAGCACACTGAAGCTTTCTTT.

The chain uses TRBV5-6 and TRBJ2-1; D perhaps matches TRBD2 (6 bases). This CDR3 has 16 amino acids. V lost 6 bases, J lost 8 bases, and 24 bases lay in between. The germline gives CDR1 SGHDT, CDR2 YYEEEE. The CDR3 region has the DNA TGTGCCAGCACCCCACCCCGGGAGCGGGCCCCCGATGAGCAGTTCTTC. This gives the protein CASTPPRERAPDEQFF.

This chain links TRBV4-1 with TRBJ1-1; D ambiguous. V lost 1 base, J lost 8 bases, and 14 bases lay in between. This CDR3 comprises 14 residues. Germline loops: CDR1 MGHRA, CDR2 YSYEKL. The CDR3: CASSQAPGGSEAFF. CDR3 nucleotides: TGCGCCAGCAGCCAAGCCCCCGGAGGGTCGGAAGCTTTCTTT.

This clone was seen more than once but under ten times. This chain connects TRBV9 to TRBJ1-1; D is ambiguous. Trimming stripped 0 bases from V and 3 bases from J, with 9 bases between. The V gene's germline CDR1 is SGDLS and CDR2 YYNGEE. There are 14 residues in the CDR3. The CDR3 sequence: CASSVEAPDTEAFF. Written as DNA, the CDR3 is TGTGCCAGCAGCGTAGAAGCGCCTGACACTGAAGCTTTCTTT.

This clone was observed once. The chain joins TRBV3-1 (or the pseudogene TRBV3-2) to TRBJ1-2, with TRBD1 identical over 7 bases. The CDR3 contains 14 residues. V shed 0 bases and J 6 bases; nucleotides not matched to a gene: 4. The germline V gene encodes CDR1 LGHDT and CDR2 YNNKEL (reference sequence). The CDR3 sequence is CASSQDTGQNGYTF. CDR3 DNA: TGTGCCAGCAGCCAAGATACGGGACAGAATGGCTACACCTTC.